This T cell receptor beta chain emerged from a study of cytomegalovirus exposure and HLA in healthy donors. CDR3 size: 14 residues. Trimming took 0 bases from V and 3 from J, leaving 8 bases between them. The germline V gene has CDR1 MGHDK and CDR2 SYGVNS. PCR employed 60 Vbeta and 13 Jbeta primers. Sequenced by immunoSEQ multiplex PCR; TCRdb stores in-frame clones only, minus some. The repertoire holds about 160,000 clones, with approximately 80% as singletons. The chain recombines TRBV25-1 with TRBJ1-1; D not certain. What was sequenced was PBMCs. This receptor was taken from a woman in her 40s in good health and CMV-seropositive. The CDR3 nucleotides read TGTGCCAGCAGTGAATATCTGGCTGACACTGAAGCTTTCTTT. This codes for CASSEYLADTEAFF.